A single sample gave rise to the 16 T cell receptor beta chains below, sequenced in a study of CD8 T cells in ankylosing spondylitis. TCRdb fed the 5' RACE reads into MiXCR, producing one record per CDR3 protein. The sample comprises a few hundred thousand distinct CDR3 sequences, roughly a tenth of which are singletons, and under 25% rests with the top ten. Sequencing was carried out using blood, either unsorted or a sorted T cell fraction (not recorded which). Source of these receptors: a male donor with ankylosing spondylitis or in good health (not recorded which).

On this clonotype: The junction and the germline gene differ at one end; a read error may be behind it. The chain couples TRBV12-3 or TRBV12-4 to TRBJ2-3; D is undetermined. The CDR3 extends over 16 amino acids. DNA of the CDR3: TGTGCCAGCAGCTTCACCCGCGACGGCTTCACAGATACGCTGTATTTT. Its translation: CASSFTRDGFTDTLYF.

Ten or more counts support this clonotype. This chain uses TRBV5-1 with TRBJ2-7, with 8 nucleotides matching TRBD1. The CDR3 sequence is 16 residues long. Germline assignment: CDR1 SGHRS and CDR2 YFSETQ. Trimming removed 4 bases from V and 4 bases from J; junction bases left unmatched: 13. As DNA, the CDR3 is TGCGCCAGCAGCCCGGGACCGGGACAGGAGATTTACGAGCAGTACTTC. Protein sequence: CASSPGPGQEIYEQYF.

This clonotype was picked up a small number of times. J is TRBJ2-3 and V is TRBV20-1; D not certain. Germline values: CDR1 DFQATT, CDR2 SNEGSKA (reference sequence). Trimming shortened V by 6 bases and J by 0 bases, and 13 bases separated the two germline ends. The CDR3 consists of 14 residues. CDR3 sequence: CSALSRSSTDTQYF. CDR3 nucleotides: TGCAGTGCACTTAGCCGATCTAGCACAGATACGCAGTATTTT.

At least ten counts were recorded for this clonotype. CDR3 in DNA: TGTGCCAGCAGTGGAAAACTGACAGCCTACGAGCAGTACTTC. Its translation: CASSGKLTAYEQYF. The chain has TRBV25-1 and TRBJ2-7; D might be TRBD1 (5 bases). The CDR3 consists of 14 residues. The V end lost 4 bases, the J end lost 2 bases, and 12 bases lay between the germline ends. Germline V gives CDR1 MGHDK, CDR2 SYGVNS.

This clonotype was picked up many times. The rearrangement links TRBV19 to TRBJ1-2; D call uncertain. CDR3 length: 14 amino acids. The germline CDR1 and CDR2 sequences are LNHDA and SQIVND (reference sequence). Trimming cost V 6 bases and J 1 base, with 12 bases left between them. The CDR3 nucleotides are TGTGCCAGTAGCACTCATTCGGATAACTATGGCTACACCTTC. Its translation is CASSTHSDNYGYTF.

This clonotype was counted ten times or more. J is TRBJ1-2 and V is TRBV5-1, with a tentative D call TRBD1 (5 bases). Germline V gene lookup returns CDR1 SGHRS and CDR2 YFSETQ. Trimming left V 4 bases short and J 2 bases short, with 15 bases between. The CDR3 extends over 15 amino acids. The CDR3 region has the DNA TGCGCCAGCAGCGGATGGGACGTAACCAACTATGGCTACACCTTC. It yields the protein CASSGWDVTNYGYTF.

The chain is built from TRBV20-1 and TRBJ2-1, with 7 bases lining up with TRBD2. This CDR3 contains 14 residues. Germline V CDR1 and CDR2: DFQATT, SNEGSKA (reference sequence). V lost 6 bases to trimming and J lost 8 bases; unmatched junction nucleotides: 13. CDR3 sequence reads: CSATPGLSPDEQFF. The CDR3 DNA follows: TGCAGTGCGACTCCGGGACTAAGTCCCGATGAGCAGTTCTTC.

This clonotype was counted many times. V gene TRBV7-2 combines with J gene TRBJ1-6, with 7 bases identical to TRBD1. After removal of 2 bases from V and 6 bases from J, the junction contained 10 bases not matched to a gene. Germline V gene lookup returns CDR1 SGHTA and CDR2 FQGNSA. The CDR3 length is 17 residues. The chain's CDR3 is CASSLFSAGGTNSPLHF. CDR3 nucleotide sequence: TGTGCCAGCAGCTTATTTTCGGCAGGGGGAACTAATTCACCCCTCCACTTT.

This chain connects TRBV15 to TRBJ1-2; maybe TRBD1 (6 bases). CDR1 is LNHNV, CDR2 YYDKDF, per germline (reference sequence). With 1 base removed from V and 4 bases from J, the gap between germline ends came to 10 bases. The CDR3 loop spans 14 amino acids. CDR3 region: CATSRAGDPYGYTF. The CDR3 DNA reads TGTGCCACCAGCAGAGCAGGGGATCCCTATGGCTACACCTTC.

This clonotype was seen more than once but under ten times. The chain has TRBV12-3 or TRBV12-4 and TRBJ2-1, with a weak D call TRBD2 (6 bases). The germline V and J ends were trimmed by 6 bases and 2 bases, with 23 bases remaining between them. The CDR3 runs 18 residues. For the CDR3, the DNA is TGTGCCAGCAGCCGACCCCCCGGTCTAGGGAGGACCTACAATGAGCAGTTCTTC. It encodes CASSRPPGLGRTYNEQFF.

In its sample, this clonotype was seen many times. This chain joins TRBV6-5 and TRBJ1-2; 8 nucleotides align to TRBD1. With 2 bases clipped from V and 7 bases from J, the junction kept 9 bases outside the gene matches. This CDR3 has 15 amino acids. The germline V gene encodes CDR1 MNHEY and CDR2 SVGAGI. The CDR3 region has the DNA TGTGCCAGCAGTTACGGACAGGGAGTCCCCAGTGGCTACACCTTC. It specifies CASSYGQGVPSGYTF.

This clonotype was recorded at least ten times. V usage is TRBV19 and J usage is TRBJ1-1; D may be TRBD1 (6 bases). CDR1 and CDR2 from the germline V gene are LNHDA and SQIVND (reference sequence). V was clipped by 6 bases and J by 6 bases, with 17 bases between them. The CDR3 runs to 14 residues. The chain's CDR3 is CASSLSGGGSEAFF. CDR3 DNA sequence: TGTGCCAGTAGCCTCTCCGGAGGGGGATCTGAAGCTTTCTTT.

This clonotype has a handful of counts. The V and J genes are TRBV20-1 and TRBJ2-1; D possibly corresponds to TRBD2 (5 bases). The CDR3 is 13 residues long. V was trimmed by 3 bases and J by 8 bases, leaving 14 bases between them. Germline V lookup: CDR1 DFQATT, CDR2 SNEGSKA (reference sequence). CDR3 in amino acids: CSARSLATDEQFF. The CDR3, as DNA: TGCAGTGCTAGGTCCCTAGCCACGGATGAGCAGTTCTTC.

Many counts were recorded for this clonotype. V gene TRBV5-6 combines with J gene TRBJ2-1, with D perhaps TRBD1 (6 bases). V was cut by 2 bases and J by 0 bases, with 12 bases left in between. The germline V gene encodes CDR1 SGHDT and CDR2 YYEEEE. This CDR3 region has 16 residues. The CDR3 here is CASSFSTGSSYNEQFF. The CDR3 DNA follows: TGTGCCAGCAGCTTTTCGACAGGAAGCTCCTACAATGAGCAGTTCTTC.

This clonotype has just a few counts. The V gene is TRBV27, the J gene TRBJ2-7; 9 bases fit TRBD1. CDR1 is MNHEY and CDR2 is SMNVEV in the germline V gene (reference sequence). Trimming at V came to 3 bases and at J to 6 bases, leaving 6 bases not matched to a gene. There are 14 residues in the CDR3. The CDR3: CASSFGDRVAEQYF. In nucleotides, the CDR3 is TGTGCCAGCAGTTTTGGGGACAGGGTTGCCGAGCAGTACTTC.

This clonotype was seen ten or more times. The V call is TRBV7-6, the J call TRBJ1-1; D perhaps matches TRBD1 (5 bases). The CDR3 sequence is 12 residues long. CDR1 is SGHVS, CDR2 FNYEAQ, per germline. Trimming removed 2 bases from V and 7 bases from J, with 8 bases in between. The CDR3 sequence: CASSLSDNEAFF. DNA for the CDR3: TGTGCCAGCAGCTTATCGGACAATGAAGCTTTCTTT.